A single sample is the source of the 26 T cell receptor beta chains below, sequenced in a study of blood T cells in healthy people across ages. PCR was performed a second time for about 7 to 12 cycles using a sample-barcoded 5' primer and a J-beta primer mix. From the 5' RACE reads, TCRdb called clonotypes with MiXCR, one entry per CDR3 protein. The repertoire holds around 1.5 million distinct CDR3 sequences, with roughly 30% as singletons. The sample was blood. These receptors were obtained from a woman in her twenties or thirties in good health.

The table lists this clonotype with a few counts. The chain carries TRBV20-1 and TRBJ2-1; 9 positions match TRBD2. Germline V CDR1 and CDR2: DFQATT, SNEGSKA (reference sequence). Trimming cost V 1 base and J 7 bases; bases outside gene matches: 8. The CDR3 contains 15 residues. Here the CDR3 DNA reads TGCAGTGCTAGAGGCCACGAAGCGGGGGGAAATGAGCAGTTCTTC. Translated: CSARGHEAGGNEQFF.

The chain is built from TRBV6-5 and TRBJ1-1, with D unclear. Germline lookup yields CDR1 MNHEY and CDR2 SVGAGI. CDR3 size: 13 residues. V dropped 1 base and J dropped 5 bases, with 8 bases sitting between them. The CDR3 coding sequence is TGTGCCAGCAGTTACTTCATGGATACTGAAGCTTTCTTT. Its protein product is CASSYFMDTEAFF.

This clonotype has a handful of counts. V is TRBV24-1 and J is TRBJ1-1; TRBD1 might be the D (5 bases). The CDR3 covers 13 residues. From germline, CDR1 is KGHDR and CDR2 SFDVKD. Between the trimmed V and J ends, which lost 3 bases and 8 bases, there was a span of 12 bases. The CDR3 reads CATSDAEGREAFF. The CDR3 DNA reads as TGTGCCACCAGTGATGCGGAGGGACGAGAAGCTTTCTTT.

The genes are TRBV5-1 and TRBJ2-1, with 7 bases that match TRBD2. After removal of 4 bases from V and 4 bases from J, the junction contained 8 bases not matched to a gene. CDR1 and CDR2 from the germline V gene are SGHRS and YFSETQ. The CDR3 sequence is 15 residues long. In DNA, the CDR3 is TGCGCCAGCAGCCTCCTAGCGGTTACGTACAATGAGCAGTTCTTC. This encodes CASSLLAVTYNEQFF.

The V gene is TRBV5-1, the J gene TRBJ2-1; D is unclear. Germline V gene sequence: CDR1 SGHRS, CDR2 YFSETQ. The CDR3 is made up of 15 amino acids. V lost 4 bases to trimming and J lost 4 bases, with 15 bases between them. The CDR3 bases are TGCGCCAGCAGCCCGCAGAATCGCCAATACAATGAGCAGTTCTTC. Its translation: CASSPQNRQYNEQFF. Using reference TRBV5-1 and TRBJ2-1 for the parts outside the CDR3, the full variable domain is KAGVTQTPRYLIKTRGQQVTLSCSPISGHRSVSWYQQTPGQGLQFLFEYFSETQRNKGNFPGRFSGRQFSNSRSEMNVSTLELGDSALYLCASSPQNRQYNEQFFGPGTRLTVL.

This clonotype was picked up a small number of times. The V gene is TRBV28, the J gene TRBJ1-2; D gene unclear. Trimming removed 2 bases at V and 8 bases at J, with 15 bases between. There are 14 residues in the CDR3. CDR1 is MDHEN and CDR2 is SYDVKM in the germline V gene. The CDR3 loop reads CASSLTTRFGGYTF. Written as DNA, the CDR3 is TGTGCCAGCAGTTTAACGACCCGTTTCGGAGGCTACACCTTC.

To note about this clonotype: One junction end does not reproduce the germline sequence, and a read error may be involved. The V and J genes are TRBV7-3 and TRBJ1-1; 7 nucleotides agree with TRBD1. CDR1 and CDR2 from the germline V gene are SGHTA and FQGTGA. The CDR3 is made up of 13 amino acids. CDR3 DNA: TGTGCCAACAGCGACACGACAGGGACTGAAGCTTTCTTT. This encodes CANSDTTGTEAFF.

This clonotype was seen ten or more times. This chain links TRBV7-2 with TRBJ2-5; D remains ambiguous. The CDR3 runs to 12 residues. Germline CDR1 is SGHTA and CDR2 is FQGNSA. V gave up 1 base and J gave up 5 bases, with 5 bases separating them. The CDR3 DNA reads as TGTGCCAGCAGCTTAGGGCATGAGACCCAGTACTTC. It specifies CASSLGHETQYF.

This clonotype appeared a few times. This chain links TRBV6-1 with TRBJ1-2; 9 bases line up with TRBD1. V gave up 6 bases and J gave up 2 bases; unmatched junction bases: 7. CDR1 MNHNS and CDR2 SASEGT come from the germline V gene. CDR3 length: 15 amino acids. The CDR3 coding sequence is TGTGCCAGCAGAAATACCGGGACAGGGAACTATGGCTACACCTTC. Protein product: CASRNTGTGNYGYTF.

This chain joins TRBV7-3 and TRBJ1-1; D possibly corresponds to TRBD1 (5 bases). CDR3 length: 12 residues. The V gene lost 1 base and the J gene lost 10 bases, with 10 bases spanning the gap. The germline V gene has CDR1 SGHTA and CDR2 FQGTGA. The CDR3 DNA sequence: TGTGCCAGCAGCTTAAGGGCGGGGCCAGCTTTCTTT. Translating gives CASSLRAGPAFF.

The chain uses TRBV27 and TRBJ2-7, with 10 positions matching TRBD2. This CDR3 has 14 residues. The germline V gene has CDR1 MNHEY and CDR2 SMNVEV (reference sequence). Trimming took 2 bases from V and 5 from J; bases not matched to a gene: 3. CDR3 amino acids: CASSLLAGVNEQYF. The CDR3 coding sequence is TGTGCCAGCAGTTTACTAGCGGGGGTAAACGAGCAGTACTTC.

This clonotype has more than one count but fewer than ten. V and J are TRBV27 and TRBJ2-5; 7 bases line up with TRBD1. This CDR3 contains 14 residues. J gave up 5 bases and V 5 bases, and 8 bases lay outside the gene matches. The V gene's germline CDR1 is MNHEY and CDR2 SMNVEV (reference sequence). CDR3 sequence: CASSAFTGVETQYF. The CDR3 nucleotides are TGTGCCAGCAGTGCCTTCACAGGGGTCGAGACCCAGTACTTC.

The sample holds a few counts of this clonotype. CDR3: CSIRAPASKYGYTF. The CDR3 region has the DNA TGCAGTATCCGAGCGCCAGCGTCAAAGTATGGCTACACCTTC. This rearrangement joins TRBV20-1 to TRBJ1-2; D is unresolved. The CDR3 length is 14 residues. V gave up 8 bases and J gave up 5 bases, with 21 bases separating them. Germline CDR1 is DFQATT and CDR2 is SNEGSKA (reference sequence).

The gene calls are TRBV6-1 and TRBJ2-3; D is perhaps TRBD1 or TRBD2 (6 bases each). The CDR3 is 15 amino acids. V was shortened by 6 bases and J by 0 bases, with 13 bases between the two germline ends. Germline V gives CDR1 MNHNS, CDR2 SASEGT. The CDR3 spells CASRGWGASTDTQYF. CDR3 nucleotides: TGTGCCAGCAGGGGATGGGGGGCGAGCACAGATACGCAGTATTTT.

The rearrangement links TRBV3-1 to TRBJ2-7; D is perhaps TRBD1 (6 bases). CDR3 length: 14 residues. Germline loops: CDR1 LGHDT, CDR2 YNNKEL (reference sequence). The germline V and J ends were trimmed by 2 bases and 2 bases, with 10 bases remaining between them. The CDR3 spells CASSQSDRPYEQYF. CDR3 nucleotides: TGTGCCAGCAGCCAAAGCGACAGGCCCTACGAGCAGTACTTC.

This clonotype has just a few counts. The chain employs TRBV9 and TRBJ1-5; D is unresolved. Trimming took 0 bases from V and 3 from J, leaving 13 bases between them. This CDR3 has 16 amino acids. Germline V gene lookup returns CDR1 SGDLS and CDR2 YYNGEE. CDR3 DNA sequence: TGTGCCAGCAGCGTAGCCGCTGACGGAATCAATCAGCCCCAGCATTTT. This codes for CASSVAADGINQPQHF.

The chain carries TRBV19 and TRBJ2-1; 9 nucleotides agree with TRBD2. CDR3 length equals 16 residues. CDR1 is LNHDA and CDR2 is SQIVND in the germline V gene (reference sequence). The trim removed 2 bases at V and 4 bases at J, leaving 6 bases unmatched. CDR3 protein: CASSIYGGRAYNEQFF. The CDR3 bases are TGTGCCAGTAGTATATATGGCGGGAGGGCTTACAATGAGCAGTTCTTC.

This clonotype was recorded at least ten times. This chain links TRBV27 with TRBJ1-2, with a possible D match to TRBD1 (5 bases). CDR3 length: 14 amino acids. Germline values: CDR1 MNHEY, CDR2 SMNVEV (reference sequence). Trimming removed 6 bases from V and 3 bases from J, with 14 bases in between. CDR3 DNA sequence: TGTGCCAGCAGCCAGGGAGGAGGGGACTATGGCTACACCTTC. It yields the protein CASSQGGGDYGYTF.

V is TRBV29-1 and J is TRBJ1-2; D call uncertain. CDR1 is SQVTM and CDR2 is ANQGSEA in the germline V gene. V was cut by 6 bases and J by 11 bases, with 16 bases left in between. The CDR3 covers 11 residues. CDR3 region: CSVSFGQQYTF. Here the CDR3 DNA reads TGCAGCGTCTCATTTGGCCAGCAGTACACCTTC.

This clonotype was picked up a small number of times. This chain uses TRBV20-1 with TRBJ2-3; 13 nucleotides agree with TRBD2. This CDR3 spans 15 amino acids. Germline-derived CDR1 and CDR2 are DFQATT and SNEGSKA (reference sequence). Trimming took 6 bases from V and 8 from J; bases not matched to a gene: 11. The chain's CDR3 is CSALGLAGTRPTQYF. In DNA, the CDR3 is TGCAGTGCCCTGGGACTAGCGGGGACCCGGCCTACGCAGTATTTT.

The chain combines TRBV4-1 with TRBJ1-4; 9 positions agree with TRBD1. Trimming took 4 bases from V and 7 from J; bases not matched to a gene: 16. Germline V CDR1 and CDR2: MGHRA, YSYEKL. The CDR3 length is 18 residues. CDR3 amino acids: CASSRRRLQGADREKLFF. The CDR3 nucleotides are TGCGCCAGCAGCCGCCGGAGATTACAGGGGGCTGATCGTGAAAAACTGTTTTTT.

This rearrangement joins TRBV25-1 to TRBJ1-1; unclear D gene. Trimming took off 4 bases at V and 5 bases at J, with 11 bases between the two ends. This CDR3 region has 13 residues. Germline loops: CDR1 MGHDK, CDR2 SYGVNS. CDR3 in amino acids: CASSGMTGTEAFF. The CDR3 bases are TGTGCCAGCAGTGGAATGACGGGAACTGAAGCTTTCTTT. Using reference TRBV25-1 and TRBJ1-1 for the parts outside the CDR3, the full variable domain is EADIYQTPRYLVIGTGKKITLECSQTMGHDKMYWYQQDPGMELHLIHYSYGVNSTEKGDLSSESTVSRIRTEHFPLTLESARPSHTSQYLCASSGMTGTEAFFGQGTRLTVV.

The V call is TRBV2, the J call TRBJ1-1; D not certain. Trimming pared 4 bases from V and 2 bases from J, leaving 14 bases between. Germline CDR1 and CDR2: SNHLY and FYNNEI. CDR3 size: 15 residues. The CDR3 sequence is CASSAAIWGNTEAFF. In DNA form, the CDR3 reads TGTGCCAGCAGTGCGGCCATTTGGGGAAACACTGAAGCTTTCTTT.

The V gene is TRBV20-1, the J gene TRBJ2-5, with 7 bases identical to TRBD2. CDR3 size: 15 residues. CDR1 and CDR2 (germline): DFQATT, SNEGSKA (reference sequence). V shed 1 base and J 5 bases; nucleotides not matched to a gene: 10. Here the CDR3 DNA reads TGCAGTGCTAGAGGCGTGGGCGGGAGCGGCGAGACCCAGTACTTC. Its translation: CSARGVGGSGETQYF.

This chain connects TRBV7-3 to TRBJ2-5; 15 bases map to TRBD2. Trimming cost V 2 bases and J 2 bases; bases outside gene matches: 12. The CDR3 length is 20 residues. Germline assignment: CDR1 SGHTA and CDR2 FQGTGA. The CDR3 region is CASSLSGALGLAGGQETQYF. CDR3 sequence (DNA): TGTGCCAGCAGCTTATCGGGGGCCCTGGGACTAGCGGGAGGTCAAGAGACCCAGTACTTC.

This sequence joins TRBV6-1 and TRBJ1-6; weak D call: TRBD1 (5 bases). CDR1 and CDR2 (germline): MNHNS, SASEGT. The CDR3 has 14 amino acids. V was cut by 6 bases and J by 10 bases, with 16 bases left in between. The CDR3 DNA sequence: TGTGCCAGCAGCGCTCGGGAGGGGAGGTCACCCCTCCACTTT. Protein sequence: CASSAREGRSPLHF.